This TCR beta chain was identified in a study of response to subunit inactivated influenza vaccine. Of note for this clonotype: Its specificity is unknown.

The study's findings and limits: Authors suggested seasonal influenza vaccinations each recruit few new T cells.

This CDR3 contains 16 residues. Germline V lookup: CDR1 MNHEY, CDR2 SMNVEV (reference sequence). The junction had 5 bases not matched to a gene; V was cut back by 2 bases and J by 2 bases. Via MiXCR, TCRdb re-called the RT-PCR reads, giving one row per CDR3 protein. The table records more than 450,000 distinct CDR3 sequences, around 11% of them present only once. The origin of this receptor is a man between 50 and 59 years old who received an inactivated influenza vaccine. The chain carries TRBV27 and TRBJ2-7, with TRBD1 matching 11 bases. This sample comprised PBMCs from blood, obtained on the day of vaccination. The CDR3 DNA is TGTGCCAGCAGTTTACTGTGGGGACAGGGGGCCTACGAGCAGTACTTC. Amino acid sequence: CASSLLWGQGAYEQYF.